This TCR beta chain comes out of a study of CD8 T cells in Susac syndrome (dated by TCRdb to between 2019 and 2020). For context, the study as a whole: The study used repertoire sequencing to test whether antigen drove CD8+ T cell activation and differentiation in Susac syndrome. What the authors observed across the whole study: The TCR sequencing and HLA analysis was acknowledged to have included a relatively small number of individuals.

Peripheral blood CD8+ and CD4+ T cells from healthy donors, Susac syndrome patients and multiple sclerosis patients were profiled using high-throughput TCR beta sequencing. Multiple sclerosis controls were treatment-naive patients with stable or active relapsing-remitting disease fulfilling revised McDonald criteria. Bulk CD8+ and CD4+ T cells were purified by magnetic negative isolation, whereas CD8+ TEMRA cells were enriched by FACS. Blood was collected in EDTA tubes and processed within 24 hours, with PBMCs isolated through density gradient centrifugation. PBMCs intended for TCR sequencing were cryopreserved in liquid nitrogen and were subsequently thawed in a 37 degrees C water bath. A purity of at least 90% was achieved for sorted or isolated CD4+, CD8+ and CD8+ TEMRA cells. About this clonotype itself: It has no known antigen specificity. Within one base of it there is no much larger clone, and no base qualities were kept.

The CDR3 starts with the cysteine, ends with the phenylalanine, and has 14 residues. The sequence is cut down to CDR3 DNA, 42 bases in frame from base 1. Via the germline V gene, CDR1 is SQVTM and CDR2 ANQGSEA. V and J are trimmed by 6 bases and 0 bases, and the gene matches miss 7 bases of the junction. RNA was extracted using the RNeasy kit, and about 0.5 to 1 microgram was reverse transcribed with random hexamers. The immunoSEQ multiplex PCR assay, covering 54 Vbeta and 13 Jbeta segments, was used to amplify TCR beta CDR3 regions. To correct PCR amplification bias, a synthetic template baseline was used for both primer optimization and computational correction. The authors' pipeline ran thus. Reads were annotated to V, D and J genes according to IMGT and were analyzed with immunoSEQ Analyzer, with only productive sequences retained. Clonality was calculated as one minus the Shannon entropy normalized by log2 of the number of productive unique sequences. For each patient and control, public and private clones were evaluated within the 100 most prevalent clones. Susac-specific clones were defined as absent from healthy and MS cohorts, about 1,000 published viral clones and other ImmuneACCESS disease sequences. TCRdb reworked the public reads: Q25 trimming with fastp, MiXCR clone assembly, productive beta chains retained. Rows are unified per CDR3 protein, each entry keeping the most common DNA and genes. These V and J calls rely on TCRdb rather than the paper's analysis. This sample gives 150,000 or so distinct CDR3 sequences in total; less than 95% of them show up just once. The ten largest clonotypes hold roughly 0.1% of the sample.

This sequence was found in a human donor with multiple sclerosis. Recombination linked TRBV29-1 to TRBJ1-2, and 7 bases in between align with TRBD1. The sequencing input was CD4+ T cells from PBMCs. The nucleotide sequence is TGCAGCGTCAAAAGGGACAGCGCTAACTATGGCTACACCTTC. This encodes CSVKRDSANYGYTF.